This paragraph reports one TCR beta chain. Its antigen is undetermined. Germline V gene data show CDR1 as SGHRS and CDR2 as YFSETQ. There are 15 residues in the CDR3. The V and J ends lost 0 bases and 5 bases, in that order; junction bases with no gene match: 3. The data belong to a study of cytomegalovirus exposure and HLA in healthy donors. Both 60 Vbeta primers and 13 Jbeta primers went into the PCR. Using immunoSEQ multiplex PCR, the repertoire was profiled, and TCRdb retains in-frame clones only, with some absent. The table shows tens of thousands of clones, with around 65% occurring only once. The study, taken as a whole, reports: A few chains tied to CMV proved CMV antigen-specific in vitro. On later analysis, the bulk of CMV-associated TCR beta chains appeared to be HLA-restricted.

The rearrangement joins TRBV5-1 to TRBJ2-1; 9 bases align to TRBD2. Sequenced: PBMCs. The sequence was collected from a man between 60 and 70 years old in good health and CMV-seropositive. The CDR3 nucleotides are TGCGCCAGCAGCTTGGTAGTAGCGGGAGACAATGAGCAGTTCTTC. Protein: CASSLVVAGDNEQFF.